These 10 T cell receptor beta chains originate from one sample sequenced in a study of OX40 agonist ivuxolimab in advanced cancers. The assay was immunoSEQ multiplex PCR, and TCRdb's table has in-frame clones only and misses some. Among around 70,000 clones listed, roughly 78% were seen once. Sequences were derived from CD4+ or CD8+ T cells sorted from blood, sampled in a trial of the OX40 agonist ivuxolimab. These receptor sequences come from an adult with an advanced solid tumor such as melanoma, head and neck, liver or kidney cancer.

The DNA for the CDR3 is TGTGCCAGCAGTCTCGCGGGGGGGTCCTACGAGCAGTACTTC. Its protein product is CASSLAGGSYEQYF. The rearrangement links TRBV6-5 to TRBJ2-7; 9 bases match TRBD2. The CDR3 consists of 14 residues. The J segment lost 1 base and the V segment lost 5 bases, leaving 3 bases of the junction unmatched. Germline CDR1 reads MNHEY; CDR2 reads SVGAGI.

This clone was detected a few times. This chain uses TRBV5-4 with TRBJ2-7, with 8 bases fitting TRBD2. The CDR3 covers 16 residues. V dropped 5 bases and J dropped 1; count of bases not matched to a gene: 11. Germline V gene data show CDR1 as SGHNT and CDR2 as YYREEE (reference sequence). In DNA, the CDR3 is TGTGCCAGCAGACCCTCTGCGGGAGGCTTATCCTACGAGCAGTACTTC. Translating gives CASRPSAGGLSYEQYF.

The chain links TRBV28 to TRBJ1-5, with 8 bases identical to TRBD1. Germline loops: CDR1 MDHEN, CDR2 SYDVKM. V was clipped by 0 bases and J by 9 bases; unmatched bases: 7. The CDR3 contains 15 residues. This chain's CDR3 is CASSLWGTGPRPQHF. As DNA, the CDR3 is TGTGCCAGCAGTTTATGGGGGACAGGCCCACGGCCCCAGCATTTT.

The rearrangement uses TRBV19 and TRBJ2-6, with D maybe TRBD1 (6 bases). This CDR3 is 15 amino acids long. Per the germline V gene, CDR1 is LNHDA and CDR2 is SQIVND (reference sequence). The V gene lost 4 bases and the J gene lost 1 base, with 8 bases spanning the gap. For the CDR3, the DNA is TGTGCCAGTAGTACCACAGGGTCTGGGGCCAACGTCCTGACTTTC. This codes for CASSTTGSGANVLTF.

The V gene is TRBV4-2, the J gene TRBJ1-4; 8 nucleotides match TRBD1. CDR3 length: 14 residues. V lost 7 bases and J lost 7; bases outside the gene matches: 8. Germline lookup yields CDR1 LGHNA and CDR2 YNFKEQ. CDR3 region: CASNSGQGREKLFF. CDR3 coding DNA: TGTGCCAGCAACTCCGGACAGGGTCGTGAAAAACTGTTTTTT.

This chain links TRBV5-4 with TRBJ2-2; 7 nucleotides agree with TRBD1. Germline loops: CDR1 SGHNT, CDR2 YYREEE (reference sequence). V was clipped by 3 bases and J by 7 bases; unmatched bases: 9. The CDR3 contains 15 residues. CDR3 residues: CASSSKTGSVGELFF. In DNA, the CDR3 is TGTGCCAGCAGCTCGAAGACAGGGTCAGTCGGGGAGCTGTTTTTT.

The chain joins TRBV2 to TRBJ2-3; D remains ambiguous. The V gene's germline CDR1 is SNHLY and CDR2 FYNNEI. With 6 bases removed from V and 2 bases from J, the gap between germline ends came to 9 bases. The CDR3 is made up of 13 amino acids. CDR3 loop: CASRARATDTQYF. CDR3 DNA sequence: TGTGCCAGCAGAGCTCGGGCCACAGATACGCAGTATTTT.

This clone showed up many times. CDR3 sequence: CASSLGGTDNSPLHF. The CDR3 region has the DNA TGTGCCAGCAGCTTAGGTGGGACAGATAATTCACCCCTCCACTTT. The V call is TRBV7-2, the J call TRBJ1-6; 7 bases map to TRBD1. From germline, CDR1 is SGHTA and CDR2 FQGNSA. Unmatched junction bases numbered 2, after V lost 1 base and J lost 5 bases. The CDR3 consists of 15 residues. The full variable domain, completed using reference TRBV7-2 and TRBJ1-6, is GAGVSQSPSNKVTEKGKDVELRCDPISGHTALYWYRQSLGQGLEFLIYFQGNSAPDKSGLPSDRFSAERTGGSVSTLTIQRTQQEDSAVYLCASSLGGTDNSPLHFGNGTRLTVT.

This clone was detected once. CDR3 nucleotide sequence: TGTGCCAGCAGTGAACAGGGAGGGAGCTCCTACAATGAGCAGTTCTTC. Translation gives CASSEQGGSSYNEQFF. The rearrangement links TRBV2 to TRBJ2-1, with TRBD2 matching over 7 bases. CDR3 size: 16 residues. The germline gives CDR1 SNHLY, CDR2 FYNNEI. V was pared by 2 bases and J by 0 bases, with 4 bases of the junction left unmatched.

This clone was recorded once. This chain uses TRBV2 with TRBJ2-3; D gene unclear. The V gene lost 7 bases and the J gene lost 0 bases, with 11 bases spanning the gap. The CDR3 totals 14 residues. The germline CDR1 and CDR2 sequences are SNHLY and FYNNEI. This CDR3 reads CASTRGGSTDTQYF. Here the CDR3 DNA reads TGTGCCAGCACGAGAGGTGGTAGCACAGATACGCAGTATTTT.